This T cell receptor beta chain was profiled in a study of T cell responses to AZD1222 COVID-19 vaccine (TCRdb year 2021). Regarding the research as a whole: A total of 230 or so trial participants underwent TCR sequencing, of whom 207 received two doses of AZD1222 and 26 received two doses of the MenACWY control vaccine. Enrollment into the trials was organized by age into subgroups of 18-55, 56-69 and 70-plus years, and those subgroups contained approximately 160, 26 and 62 TCR-sequenced participants, respectively. Study-wide findings and limitations: A significant rise in spike-specific TCR breadth and depth was observed after two AZD1222 doses relative to day 0 and relative to MenACWY recipients. The 56-69-year group was small, and its depth increase did not reach significance, likely because of low power. No day 14 peak-response samples were available, so repertoires were characterized only after the peak T cell response. Epitopes outside the regions mutated in the B.1.351 and B.1.1.7 variants were reportedly recognized by nearly half of the unique spike-specific TCRs. The vaccine-associated CD4 TCRs covered the entire spike protein, and the dominant responses fell in regions 160-218 and 743-854. Participants were mostly white British and included more females than males, and it was suggested by the authors that clonal diversity may have been underestimated. Conclusions about previously exposed vaccinees were limited because only a handful of AZD1222 recipients were SARS-CoV-2 seropositive at baseline.

About this clone: Which antigen it targets is not known. Base qualities were left out, and no much larger clone turns up one base away.

The CDR3 regions of human TCRbeta chains were analyzed by immunosequencing. The original pipeline was this. Repertoire TCRs were matched against a reference library of SARS-CoV-2-specific TCRs generated with the MIRA antigen-specificity platform. Breadth was defined as the fraction of unique TCRs that were SARS-CoV-2-associated, and depth was defined as the fraction of total T cells that were SARS-CoV-2-associated. Using the MIRA data, every spike-specific TCR was mapped to the spike region that the TCR reacted to and assigned to either a CD4 or a CD8 class. Log10-transformed breadth and depth values were compared by one-way ANOVA with Sidak's multiple comparisons tests. The table comes from immuneACCESS by way of TCRdb, which keeps in-frame sequences with V and J called. Part of the clones is missing from these tables; in studies checked, under half for an unresolved V gene and the rest for unknown reasons. V and J calls and clone size are given by that table; D and trimming were obtained from the DNA. This sample lists some 130,000 clones; approximately 90% were detected once. Of the sample, roughly 2.7% is held by the ten largest clones.

As encoded in the germline V gene, CDR1 is MNHEY while CDR2 is SVGAGI. V loses 7 bases, J loses 3 bases, and the germline ends lie 15 bases apart. The CDR3, cysteine through phenylalanine, is 14 amino acids long. Left in the record is the CDR3 DNA by itself, 42 bases read in frame from the first base. Explained via the paper, the time point label denotes: about 28 days (+/-7) after the second vaccine dose. AZD1222 recipients whose second dose came at about 4 weeks and those whose second dose came at about 12 weeks were combined into one group, since spike-specific TCR depth and breadth did not differ between the two schedules. The vaccinee samples were drawn from two UK trials, COV001 and COV002, one of which was a single-blind randomized controlled phase 2/3 trial testing AZD1222 (ChAdOx1 nCoV-19) in healthy adults. For TCRbeta chain sequencing, PBMC samples from trial participants were taken at day 0 and at day 28 after the second dose.

This TCR was recovered from an adult who received the AZD1222 COVID-19 vaccine. The rearrangement joined TRBV6-5 to TRBJ1-1, with the D segment identity uncertain. The sequencing used peripheral blood, collected 28 days after the second AZD1222 dose. CDR3 protein: CASTKRGGYTEAFF. The DNA reads as follows: TGTGCCAGCACCAAACGAGGTGGGTACACTGAAGCTTTCTTT.